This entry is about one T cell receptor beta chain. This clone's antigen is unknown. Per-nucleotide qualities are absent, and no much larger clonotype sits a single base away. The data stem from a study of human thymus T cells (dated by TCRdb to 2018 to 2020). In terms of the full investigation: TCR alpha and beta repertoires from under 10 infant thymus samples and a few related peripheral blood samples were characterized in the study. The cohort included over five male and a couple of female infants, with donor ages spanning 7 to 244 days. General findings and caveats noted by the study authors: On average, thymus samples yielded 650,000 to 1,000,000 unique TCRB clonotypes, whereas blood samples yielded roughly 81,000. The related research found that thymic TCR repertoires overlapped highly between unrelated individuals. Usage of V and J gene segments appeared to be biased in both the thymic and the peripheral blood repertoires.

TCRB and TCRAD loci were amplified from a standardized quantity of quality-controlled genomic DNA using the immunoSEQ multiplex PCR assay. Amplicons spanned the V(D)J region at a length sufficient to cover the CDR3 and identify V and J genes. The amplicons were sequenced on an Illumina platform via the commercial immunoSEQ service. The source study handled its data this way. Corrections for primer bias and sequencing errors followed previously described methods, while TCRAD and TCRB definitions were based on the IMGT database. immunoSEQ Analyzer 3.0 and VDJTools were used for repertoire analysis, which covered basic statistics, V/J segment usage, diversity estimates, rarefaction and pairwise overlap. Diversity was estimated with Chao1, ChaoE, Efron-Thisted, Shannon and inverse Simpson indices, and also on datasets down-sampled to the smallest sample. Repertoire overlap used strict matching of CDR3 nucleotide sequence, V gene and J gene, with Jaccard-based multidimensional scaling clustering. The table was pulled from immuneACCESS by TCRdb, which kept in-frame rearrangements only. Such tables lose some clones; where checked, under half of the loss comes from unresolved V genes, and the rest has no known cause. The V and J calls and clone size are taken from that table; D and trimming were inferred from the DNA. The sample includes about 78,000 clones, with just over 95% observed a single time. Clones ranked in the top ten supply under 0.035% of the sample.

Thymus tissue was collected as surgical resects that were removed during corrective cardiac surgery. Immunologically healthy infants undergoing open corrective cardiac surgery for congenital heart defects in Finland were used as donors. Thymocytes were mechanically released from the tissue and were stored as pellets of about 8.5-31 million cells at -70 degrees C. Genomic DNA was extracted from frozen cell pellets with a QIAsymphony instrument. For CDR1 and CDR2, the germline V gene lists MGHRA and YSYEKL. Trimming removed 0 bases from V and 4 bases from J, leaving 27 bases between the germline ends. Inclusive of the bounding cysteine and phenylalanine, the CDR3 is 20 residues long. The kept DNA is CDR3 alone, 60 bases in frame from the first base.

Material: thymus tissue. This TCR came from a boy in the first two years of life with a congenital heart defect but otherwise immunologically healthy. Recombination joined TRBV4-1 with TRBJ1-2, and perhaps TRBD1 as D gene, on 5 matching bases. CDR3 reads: CASSQDREGPPVGPIYGYTF. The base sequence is TGCGCCAGCAGCCAAGATAGAGAGGGACCTCCCGTGGGGCCTATCTATGGCTACACCTTC.